These 7 T cell receptor beta chains came from one sample sequenced in a study of OX40 agonist ivuxolimab in advanced cancers. TCRdb keeps only in-frame clones here, not all; method: immunoSEQ multiplex PCR. The sample lists about 22,000 clones; more than 80% were seen once. This sample comprised CD4+ or CD8+ T cells sorted from blood, obtained in a trial of the OX40 agonist ivuxolimab. All receptors derive from an adult with an advanced solid tumor such as melanoma, head and neck, liver or kidney cancer.

This chain uses TRBV28 with TRBJ1-1; the match to TRBD1 covers 7 bases. CDR3 length equals 13 residues. The junction had 3 bases not matched to a gene; V was cut back by 3 bases and J by 5 bases. Germline values: CDR1 MDHEN, CDR2 SYDVKM. The CDR3 DNA is TGTGCCAGCAGTTTTACAGGGGAGACTGAAGCTTTCTTT. This codes for CASSFTGETEAFF. The full variable domain, rest sourced from reference TRBV28 and TRBJ1-1, is DVKVTQSSRYLVKRTGEKVFLECVQDMDHENMFWYRQDPGLGLRLIYFSYDVKMKEKGDIPEGYSVSREKKERFSLILESASTNQTSMYLCASSFTGETEAFFGQGTRLTVV.

CDR3 residues: CASSSDKDAFF. Here the CDR3 DNA reads TGTGCCAGCAGCTCGGACAAGGATGCTTTCTTT. The J gene is TRBJ1-1, the V gene TRBV5-8; D is possibly TRBD1 (5 bases). V was shortened by 3 bases and J by 11 bases, with 11 bases between the two germline ends. This CDR3 comprises 11 residues. Germline loops: CDR1 SGHTS, CDR2 YDEGEE.

V usage is TRBV7-2 and J usage is TRBJ2-7; 7 bases match TRBD2. The CDR3 is 15 amino acids. The V and J ends lost 1 base and 1 base, in that order; junction bases with no gene match: 4. Germline CDR1 reads SGHTA; CDR2 reads FQGNSA. The chain's CDR3 is CASSLVLAISYEQYF. For the CDR3, the DNA is TGTGCCAGCAGCTTAGTACTAGCGATTTCCTACGAGCAGTACTTC.

This sequence joins TRBV4-2 and TRBJ2-6, with 12 positions matching TRBD2. The CDR3 runs 21 residues. V trimming: 4 bases; J trimming: 0 bases; junction bases outside the gene matches: 13. CDR1 is LGHNA, CDR2 YNFKEQ, per germline. The CDR3 DNA is TGTGCCAGCAGCCCCCAAGGTAGGGGACTAGCGGGTGCCTCTGGGGCCAACGTCCTGACTTTC. Translated: CASSPQGRGLAGASGANVLTF.

This clone was detected a few times. The chain combines TRBV28 with TRBJ2-2; perhaps TRBD2 as D (6 bases). CDR3 size: 15 residues. Germline values: CDR1 MDHEN, CDR2 SYDVKM. Trimming left V 7 bases short and J 8 bases short, with 20 bases between. The chain's CDR3 is CASTLGLPDKGELFF. The CDR3 bases are TGTGCCAGCACCCTGGGACTTCCAGACAAGGGGGAGCTGTTTTTT.

The V and J genes are TRBV9 and TRBJ2-3; no firm D call. Between the trimmed V and J ends, which lost 0 bases and 0 bases, there was a span of 5 bases. The CDR3 contains 14 residues. Germline CDR1 SGDLS, CDR2 YYNGEE. The CDR3 protein is CASSVETSTDTQYF. The CDR3 bases are TGTGCCAGCAGCGTAGAAACTAGCACAGATACGCAGTATTTT.

The V and J genes are TRBV19 and TRBJ2-2; D possibly corresponds to TRBD1 (5 bases). Germline V CDR1 and CDR2: LNHDA, SQIVND (reference sequence). Trimming cost V 6 bases and J 3 bases, with 17 bases left between them. CDR3 length: 16 residues. CDR3 DNA: TGTGCCAGTAGCCTTGGGTGGACACCTTACACCGGGGAGCTGTTTTTT. Its translation is CASSLGWTPYTGELFF.